This TCR beta chain was sequenced during a study of siplizumab effects on memory and regulatory T cells. General study findings and limits: The study found that siplizumab significantly reduced alloreactive sequences traceable to unstimulated CD4+ memory cells. Suppression by proliferating Tregs derived from siplizumab cultures was not verified.

Sequencing used immunoSEQ multiplex PCR; TCRdb keeps in-frame clones, though not all of them. Here the sample spans approximately 70,000 clones, 75% to 95% being singletons. Concerning this clone itself: Its antigen remains unknown.

The CDR3 has 14 amino acids. Germline assignment: CDR1 MNHEY and CDR2 SMNVEV (reference sequence). V gave up 8 bases and J gave up 6 bases; unmatched junction bases: 8. V is TRBV27 and J is TRBJ2-1, with 9 nucleotides matching TRBD1. This TCR was sampled from a human donor in good health. What was sequenced was CD8+ T cells sorted from blood. The CDR3: CASAPGTGLNEQFF. The CDR3 DNA sequence: TGTGCCAGCGCCCCCGGGACAGGGCTCAATGAGCAGTTCTTC.